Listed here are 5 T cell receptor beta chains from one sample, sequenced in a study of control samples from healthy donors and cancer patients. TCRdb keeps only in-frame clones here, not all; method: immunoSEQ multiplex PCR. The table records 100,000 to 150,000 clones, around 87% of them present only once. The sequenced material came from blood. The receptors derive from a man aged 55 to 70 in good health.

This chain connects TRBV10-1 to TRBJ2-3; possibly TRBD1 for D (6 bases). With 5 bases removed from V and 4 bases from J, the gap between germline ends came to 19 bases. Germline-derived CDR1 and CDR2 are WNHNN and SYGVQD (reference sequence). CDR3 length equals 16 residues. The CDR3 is CASSPETGFSSDTQYF. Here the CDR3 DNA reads TGCGCCAGCAGTCCCGAAACAGGGTTCAGTTCAGATACGCAGTATTTT.

CDR3 protein: CASTDRLNTEAFF. The CDR3 bases are TGTGCCAGCACGGACAGATTGAACACTGAAGCTTTCTTT. The chain has TRBV27 and TRBJ1-1; maybe TRBD1 (6 bases). Between the trimmed V and J ends, which lost 7 bases and 0 bases, there was a span of 9 bases. CDR1 is MNHEY, CDR2 SMNVEV, per germline (reference sequence). The CDR3 covers 13 residues.

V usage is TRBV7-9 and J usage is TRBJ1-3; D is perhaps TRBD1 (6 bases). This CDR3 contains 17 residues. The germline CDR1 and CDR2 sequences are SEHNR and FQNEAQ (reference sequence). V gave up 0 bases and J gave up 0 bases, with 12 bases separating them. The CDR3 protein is CASSLAIQGTSGNTIYF. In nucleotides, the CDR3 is TGTGCCAGCAGCTTAGCCATCCAGGGGACCTCTGGAAACACCATATATTTT.

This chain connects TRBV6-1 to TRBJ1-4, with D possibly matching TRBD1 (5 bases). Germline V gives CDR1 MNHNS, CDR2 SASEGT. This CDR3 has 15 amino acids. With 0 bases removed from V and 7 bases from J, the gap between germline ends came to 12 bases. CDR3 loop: CASSEARGRVEKLFF. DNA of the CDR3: TGTGCCAGCAGTGAAGCGCGGGGACGGGTTGAAAAACTGTTTTTT.

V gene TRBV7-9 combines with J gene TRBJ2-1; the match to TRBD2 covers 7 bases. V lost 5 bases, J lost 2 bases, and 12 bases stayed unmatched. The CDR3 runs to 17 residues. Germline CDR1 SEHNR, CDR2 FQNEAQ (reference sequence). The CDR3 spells CASSPSGVGRTYNEQFF. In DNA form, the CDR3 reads TGTGCCAGCAGCCCATCCGGGGTCGGGAGGACCTACAATGAGCAGTTCTTC.